This T cell receptor (beta chain) derives from a study of T cells after yellow fever vaccination. Points from the study as a whole: The study re-detected most primary-vaccination clones after the booster (roughly 96% CD4, approximately 88% CD8). Researchers cautioned that FACS-sorted repertoires could harbor abundant clonotypes contaminating from the bulk population.

The germline gives CDR1 SGHRS, CDR2 YFSETQ. CDR3 length: 15 amino acids. The V gene end was trimmed by 2 bases and the J gene end by 7 bases; junction bases not matched to a gene: 10. UMIs were added to TCR cDNA along with a universal primer site when it was made by 5'RACE template switching. TCRdb reprocessed the 5' RACE reads with MiXCR, giving one entry per CDR3 protein. Of some 110,000 distinct CDR3 sequences listed, about 7.8% are singletons. This clonotype was observed at least ten times. No antigen is known for it. This specimen consisted of CD4+ T cells sorted from PBMCs, obtained about 41 days after the first yellow fever vaccination. This sequence joins TRBV5-1 and TRBJ2-3, with TRBD1 matching over 7 bases. The receptor comes from a man in his late teens or twenties who received the YFV17D yellow fever vaccine. The CDR3: CASSFRGTGRHTQYF. DNA of the CDR3: TGCGCCAGCAGCTTCAGGGGGACCGGTAGGCATACGCAGTATTTT.